This entry features one TCR beta chain sequence. This clonotype was seen many times. What this receptor recognizes is not known. Base qualities are not recorded, but no much larger clone differs from it by a single base. Donors were a few dozen systemically healthy Caucasian individuals from Russia aged roughly 6 to 95 years. Each donor gave roughly 11 milliliters of peripheral blood, drawn into EDTA-treated Vacutainer tubes. Ficoll-Paque density-gradient centrifugation was used to isolate PBMCs, with at least 7 million per sample. Trizol reagent was used to extract total RNA from the PBMCs, yielding at least 5.5 micrograms per sample. Naive CD45RAhigh/CD27high T cell percentages were measured by flow cytometry on a PBMC aliquot from every donor. The protocol used for the library was 5' RACE. The data were produced on an Illumina HiSeq 2500. A second PCR of roughly 7 to 12 cycles was run with a J-beta primer mix and a sample-barcoded 5' primer. A template-switch 5' adaptor carrying 12 random nucleotides introduced a unique molecular identifier onto each TCR beta cDNA molecule. Each sample yielded at least 2.5 million CDR3-containing paired-end reads. The Mint cDNA synthesis kit, primed by a TRBC-specific oligonucleotide, was used to synthesize first-strand cDNA from all RNA. Following uracil-DNA glycosylase treatment, a first 18-cycle PCR with universal primers M1SS and BC2_uni_R was performed on all cDNA. For the original study's pipeline: For normalization, 1 million high-quality reads were randomly selected from each sample, with every read carrying a distinct molecular identifier. Instead of being binned into consensus sequences, reads that shared molecular identifiers were thrown out. MiTCR, set to a Q25 quality threshold and the strictest error-elimination algorithm, was used for CDR3 identification, clonotype clustering and error correction. A nonparametric unseen species model with Euler transformation was used to estimate lower-bound total TCR beta diversity. TCRdb took the public reads, trimmed them with fastp at Q25, ran MiXCR for clone calling and kept in-frame beta chains. Duplicate CDR3 protein sequences are folded into a single record with the most common DNA and genes. TCRdb, rather than the study authors, made the V and J calls. The sample yields some 850,000 distinct CDR3 sequences; roughly 24% were counted once. 2.5% to 3.5% of the sample lies in the top ten.

This record belongs to a study of blood T cells in healthy people across ages (dated by TCRdb to between 2014 and 2016). A note on the overall study: Template switching captured roughly one uniquely barcoded TCR beta cDNA molecule per two T cells in model experiments. The study measured age-related changes in TCR beta repertoire diversity using deep sequencing normalized with unique cDNA molecular identifiers. The donors were divided into four age groups: young (average approximately 17 years), middle-aged (approximately 41), aged (around 59) and long-lived (about 90). The study analyzed two additional independent replicas of 1 million unique cDNA reads from the same blood draw for two donors, one aged 18 to 30 and one aged 80 or older.

Paper-wide results and their limitations: Observed TCR beta diversity per million T cells fell roughly linearly with age, and a significant reduction was already apparent by age about 36. A strong correlation was found between observed TCR beta diversity and the percentage of naive T cells measured by flow cytometry. Total diversity estimates from one million sequenced T cells were considered lower bounds and underestimates. Because profiling used bulk unsorted PBMCs, naive and antigen-experienced compartments could not be compared conclusively. The CMV infection status of donors was not known, potentially confounding age-related changes in expanded clonotypes. Compared with the aged group, more naive CD4+ T cells, fewer expanded clones and increased TCR diversity were shown by the long-lived group, suggesting age selection.

The sample was also linked to a second study, of T cells of mothers and their children. As described in the second report: The donors were nine systemically healthy Caucasian individuals, made up of three mothers and their six children. cDNA synthesis consumed the entire amount of extracted RNA, loaded at around 1.5 ug RNA in each 15 ul reaction. In the second PCR, sample barcodes and 2-4 random nucleotides were introduced via the M1S primer. More than 8 million TCR beta CDR3 reads were obtained from each mother, and roughly 3.1 million reads were obtained from each child. Thymic selection shapes the output of TCR recombination in a similar way in related and unrelated pairs, and inherited differences have a minor effect. Normalized repertoire overlap was always found to be slightly, but never significantly, higher in related mother-child pairs than in unrelated mother-child pairs. No persistent microchimeric T cell clones were found, with a detection sensitivity of approximately 100 clones per million clonotypes. Deep NGS was used in the study to compare the TCR beta repertoires of mothers and children and to look for features that separate related mother-child pairs from unrelated individuals. On average, the children were approximately 11 +/- 4 years old, while the mothers were approximately 40 +/- 4 years old. After adapters were ligated using NEBNext reagents, the libraries underwent 100+100 nt paired-end sequencing on an Illumina HiSeq 2000. To prevent cross-contamination, the mother and child libraries were prepared one month apart and sequenced in separate runs. Between about 500,000 and 2,100,000 distinct TCR beta clonotypes were identified per donor. Naive TCR beta clonotypes were estimated from low-frequency clonotypes matched to each donor's FACS-determined naive share, without sorting.

This clonotype was obtained from a boy under 18 in good health. The sequencing input was blood.

Here the CDR3 is given as CASRQGNSPLHF. DNA sequence: TGTGCCAGCCGACAGGGCAATTCACCCCTCCACTTT. The chain uses TRBV6-5 and TRBJ1-6; TRBD1 lines up with 7 middle nucleotides. From its cysteine to its phenylalanine, the CDR3 spans 12 amino acids. Only the CDR3 region is kept as DNA, spanning 36 bases read in frame from base 1. V is cut back by 8 bases and J by 7 bases, with 2 bases in the junction unmatched. According to the germline V gene, CDR1 reads MNHEY and CDR2 reads SVGAGI.